Following are 17 T cell receptor beta chains from one sample sequenced in a study of blood T cells in healthy people across ages. The authors ran a second PCR of roughly 6 to 12 cycles using a sample-barcoded 5' primer and a J-beta primer mix. TCRdb re-called the 5' RACE reads through MiXCR, storing one row per CDR3 protein. This sample yields roughly 700,000 distinct CDR3 sequences, of which roughly 49% are seen a single time; roughly a third belongs to the top ten. The sequencing sample was made of blood. These TCRs come from a woman aged 60-70 years in good health.

This clonotype was detected a few times. This chain links TRBV5-1 with TRBJ2-1, with 14 bases matching TRBD2. V was clipped by 4 bases and J by 1 base; unmatched bases: 13. Germline CDR1 is SGHRS and CDR2 is YFSETQ. CDR3 length: 20 amino acids. The CDR3: CASSPGLAGGRAFSYNEQFF. The CDR3 nucleotides are TGCGCCAGCAGCCCCGGACTAGCGGGAGGCCGAGCTTTTTCCTACAATGAGCAGTTCTTC.

In this sample, this clonotype turned up a few times. V gene TRBV6-6 combines with J gene TRBJ2-7; 8 nucleotides match TRBD2. The junction had 0 bases not matched to a gene; V was cut back by 5 bases and J by 0 bases. CDR1 is MNHNY and CDR2 is SVGAGI in the germline V gene (reference sequence). CDR3 length: 13 amino acids. The CDR3 DNA reads as TGTGCCAGCAGTACTAGCGGCTCCTACGAGCAGTACTTC. Translating gives CASSTSGSYEQYF.

This chain joins TRBV7-2 and TRBJ2-1; 10 bases are a match to TRBD1. Germline V gene data show CDR1 as SGHTA and CDR2 as FQGNSA. The CDR3 extends over 15 amino acids. With V trimmed by 0 bases and J by 7 bases, 3 bases remained unmatched. The CDR3 DNA sequence: TGTGCCAGCAGCTTAGCGGGGACAGGGGCGAATGAGCAGTTCTTC. Encoded protein: CASSLAGTGANEQFF.

The CDR3 here is CAISESTVWEQYF. CDR3 in DNA: TGTGCCATCAGTGAGTCGACAGTTTGGGAGCAGTACTTC. The J gene is TRBJ2-5, the V gene TRBV10-3; D is perhaps TRBD1 or TRBD2 (5 bases each). Trimming stripped 0 bases from V and 11 bases from J, with 13 bases between. The CDR3 runs 13 residues. Per the germline V gene, CDR1 is ENHRY and CDR2 is SYGVKD.

This clonotype was observed at least ten times. The chain is built from TRBV20-1 and TRBJ1-6; D unclear. This CDR3 spans 11 amino acids. Trimming removed 5 bases from V and 10 bases from J, with 9 bases in between. Per the germline V gene, CDR1 is DFQATT and CDR2 is SNEGSKA (reference sequence). The CDR3 reads CSAQAGSPLHF. Here the CDR3 DNA reads TGCAGTGCTCAGGCGGGGTCACCCCTCCACTTT.

This clonotype was seen ten or more times. DNA for the CDR3: TGTGCCAGCAGCTTGGCCTTCGAGCAGTACTTC. This encodes CASSLAFEQYF. The genes are TRBV7-2 and TRBJ2-7; D remains ambiguous. CDR1 is SGHTA, CDR2 FQGNSA, per germline. The CDR3 is made up of 11 amino acids. V lost 3 bases and J 6 bases, leaving 6 bases between the germline ends.

In its sample, this clonotype was seen many times. V gene TRBV2 combines with J gene TRBJ2-5, with TRBD2 matching 11 bases. J was trimmed by 9 bases and V by 4 bases; bases with no gene match: 7. The CDR3 is made up of 14 amino acids. CDR1 and CDR2 (germline): SNHLY, FYNNEI. CDR3 bases: TGTGCCAGCAGTGTGACTAGCGGGACGGCGTCCCAGTACTTC. This gives the protein CASSVTSGTASQYF.

The V call is TRBV18, the J call TRBJ1-1; D might be TRBD1 (6 bases). V gave up 1 base and J gave up 4 bases, with 22 bases separating them. The CDR3 runs 18 residues. Germline V gene lookup returns CDR1 KGHSH and CDR2 LQKENI. Here the CDR3 reads CASSPLRSPTGLGTEAFF. In DNA, the CDR3 is TGTGCCAGCTCACCACTGAGGTCTCCAACAGGGCTGGGCACTGAAGCTTTCTTT.

The count of this clonotype is one. One end of the junction does not line up with germline, which may come from a read error. The chain joins TRBV4-2 to TRBJ2-3; 9 nucleotides agree with TRBD2. The germline CDR1 and CDR2 sequences are LGHNA and YNFKEQ. The CDR3 contains 16 residues. CDR3: CASSQGLASRTDTQYF. CDR3 bases: TGTGCCAGTAGCCAAGGACTAGCGAGTCGCACAGATACGCAGTATTTT.

This clonotype has a handful of counts. V usage is TRBV6-6 and J usage is TRBJ2-3; the D gene is possibly TRBD1 (5 bases). This CDR3 spans 14 amino acids. V was trimmed by 7 bases and J by 4 bases, leaving 15 bases between them. Germline V gene sequence: CDR1 MNHNY, CDR2 SVGAGI (reference sequence). The CDR3 DNA follows: TGTGCCAGCATGCCCCAGGGAAGGGCAGATACGCAGTATTTT. It codes for CASMPQGRADTQYF.

The V and J genes are TRBV5-1 and TRBJ2-1; 14 positions match TRBD2. CDR1 and CDR2 from the germline V gene are SGHRS and YFSETQ. V lost 4 bases, J lost 12 bases, and 9 bases stayed unmatched. CDR3 length: 15 amino acids. The CDR3 sequence: CASSQGLAGEVGQFF. CDR3 coding DNA: TGCGCCAGCAGCCAGGGACTAGCGGGAGAGGTCGGGCAGTTCTTC.

The V and J genes are TRBV18 and TRBJ2-7, with 9 bases that match TRBD2. Germline V lookup: CDR1 KGHSH, CDR2 LQKENI. V lost 6 bases, J lost 6 bases, and 12 bases stayed unmatched. This CDR3 is built from 15 residues. The chain's CDR3 is CASSRGVAGEVEQYF. In DNA form, the CDR3 reads TGTGCCAGCTCCCGGGGGGTAGCGGGAGAAGTCGAGCAGTACTTC.

The chain uses TRBV28 and TRBJ2-7; no clear D. V gave up 3 bases and J gave up 6 bases, with 12 bases separating them. CDR3 length equals 13 residues. CDR1 is MDHEN and CDR2 is SYDVKM in the germline V gene. The CDR3 nucleotides read TGTGCCAGCAGTTTTAGGGCCCAAAGCGAGCAGTACTTC. It specifies CASSFRAQSEQYF.

The chain joins TRBV7-2 to TRBJ2-7; 12 bases agree with TRBD2. The CDR3 is 15 residues long. Germline CDR1 and CDR2: SGHTA and FQGNSA. The J segment lost 0 bases and the V segment lost 6 bases, leaving 3 bases of the junction unmatched. CDR3 loop: CASSMTSGSSYEQYF. CDR3 nucleotides: TGTGCCAGCAGTATGACTAGCGGGAGCTCCTACGAGCAGTACTTC.

This clonotype was seen a handful of times. The chain combines TRBV7-2 with TRBJ2-7, with 8 bases aligning to TRBD2. Germline CDR1 and CDR2: SGHTA and FQGNSA. The CDR3 spans 15 residues. V trimming: 3 bases; J trimming: 3 bases; junction bases outside the gene matches: 7. CDR3 nucleotide sequence: TGTGCCAGCAGCTTGGAGCGGGAGAGTAGCTACGAGCAGTACTTC. Residues: CASSLERESSYEQYF.

This clonotype was picked up a small number of times. The chain uses TRBV6-2 or TRBV6-3 and TRBJ2-1; 9 bases align to TRBD1. There are 15 residues in the CDR3. Germline V gene lookup returns CDR1 MNHEY and CDR2 SVGEGT. J was trimmed by 9 bases and V by 7 bases; bases with no gene match: 13. CDR3: CASTSAGTGSFEQFF. The CDR3, as DNA: TGTGCCAGCACCTCAGCCGGGACAGGGTCATTTGAGCAGTTCTTC.

The chain links TRBV20-1 to TRBJ2-2; TRBD1 is a possible D gene (6 bases). The CDR3 runs 17 residues. Trimming left V 2 bases short and J 3 bases short, with 19 bases between. Germline CDR1 DFQATT, CDR2 SNEGSKA (reference sequence). The CDR3 protein is CSARPFQGHVDTGELFF. The CDR3 coding sequence is TGCAGTGCTAGACCCTTCCAGGGGCATGTTGACACCGGGGAGCTGTTTTTT.